This TCR beta chain was recovered during a study of memory CD8 T cells in hepatitis C reinfection (dated 2017 in TCRdb). Background for the entire study: Two consecutive HCV infections were spontaneously resolved by three donors, whereas a primary infection was cleared by two donors who then became chronically infected after reinfection. An HCV reinfection was defined as a positive HCV RNA test that came after two negative tests taken at least 60 days apart. Pre-reinfection samples were taken from 55 to 20 weeks before reinfection was detected. Across an HCV reinfection episode in a handful of donors, the study followed the TCR beta repertoire of virus-specific CD8 T cells over time. Between the late 2000s and the early 2010s, five reinfection cases that had stored pre-reinfection samples were identified. In the reinfection study, participants who had resolved a prior HCV infection were followed every 3 months. The investigation overall reported the following: Because only a few donors were included, definitive conclusions about public clonotypes linked to secondary clearance could not be reached by the study.

A note on this clone: Its antigen has not been determined. No base qualities exist here, and no much larger clone lies one base off it.

The cysteine opens and the phenylalanine closes a CDR3 of 16 amino acids. Kept here is only the CDR3 DNA, which spans 48 bases and is read in frame from base 1. The germline V gene provides CDR1 SGHAT and CDR2 FQNNGV. Here V drops 7 bases and J drops 4 bases, and the junction holds 15 bases not matched to any gene. The method behind the library was the immunoSEQ multiplex PCR assay. Genomic DNA was extracted from the sorted cells, and Adaptive Biotechnologies' automated high-throughput method was used to sequence the TCR beta V, D and J regions. CDR3 regions were amplified with a two-step, bias-controlled multiplex PCR. Amplified TCR beta libraries were sequenced on an Illumina instrument. The original pipeline was this. The demultiplexed reads were processed to cut down on amplification and sequencing bias, and the IMGT database was used to assign CDR3 sequences to gene families. Repertoire data were analyzed with ImmunoSEQ software version 2.0. Out-of-frame sequences and sequences with stop codons in the CDR3 were removed from clonotype lists. Clonotypes with a frequency below 0.01% were excluded because such low-frequency clonotypes corresponded to less than one cell. Richness was calculated by dividing observed richness by input cell number, and evenness was calculated by dividing Shannon entropy by log observed richness. Repertoire diversity and the similarity between time points were measured using Simpson diversity and Morisita-Horn overlap indices. Clonotypes were sorted into dominant (>1%), sub-dominant (0.5-0.99%), low abundance (0.1-0.49%) or lowest abundance (<0.1%) groups. The germline index was obtained by subtracting total nucleotide additions from total CDR3 length and then dividing the result by total CDR3 length. TCRdb took over this immuneACCESS table, retaining in-frame rearrangements with V and J assigned. Such tables are incomplete; in checked studies, under half of the missing clones stem from an unresolved V gene, and the remainder is unexplained. The V and J calls and clone size were taken over from that table, and D and trimming were inferred from the DNA. Counted in this sample were 40,000 to 60,000 clones; under 90% of them appeared once. Clones ranked in the top ten supply more than 0.8% of the sample.

The time point label corresponds to: pre-reinfection, 55 to 20 weeks before reinfection detection. The sorted cells were sequenced directly ex vivo, without any in vitro expansion ahead of TCR sequencing. The donors, who were people who inject drugs, were enrolled in the Montreal Acute Hepatitis C Cohort Study (HEPCO) in Canada. As controls, total naive CD8 T cells, sorted as viable CD3+ CD8+ CD45RO-, were obtained from a couple of donors at each of the three reinfection time points. Before sorting, cryopreserved peripheral blood mononuclear cells were thawed and used as the source for purifying CD8 T cells. Negative selection with the MACS CD8+ T cell Isolation Kit was used to enrich CD8 T cells. A BD FACSAria II sorter with FACSDiva software was used for cell sorting, and FlowJo was used for data analysis.

Material for sequencing was naive CD8+ T cells sorted from blood. Interpreted using the paper, the cell subset or site label stands for: total naive CD8+CD45RO- T cells. This sequence originates from a young man with hepatitis C virus infection. The sequence joins TRBV11-2 to TRBJ2-7; 8 central bases correspond to TRBD2. CDR3 reads: CASTNLIREGGYEQYF. DNA sequence: TGTGCCAGCACCAACCTTATACGGGAGGGAGGTTACGAGCAGTACTTC.